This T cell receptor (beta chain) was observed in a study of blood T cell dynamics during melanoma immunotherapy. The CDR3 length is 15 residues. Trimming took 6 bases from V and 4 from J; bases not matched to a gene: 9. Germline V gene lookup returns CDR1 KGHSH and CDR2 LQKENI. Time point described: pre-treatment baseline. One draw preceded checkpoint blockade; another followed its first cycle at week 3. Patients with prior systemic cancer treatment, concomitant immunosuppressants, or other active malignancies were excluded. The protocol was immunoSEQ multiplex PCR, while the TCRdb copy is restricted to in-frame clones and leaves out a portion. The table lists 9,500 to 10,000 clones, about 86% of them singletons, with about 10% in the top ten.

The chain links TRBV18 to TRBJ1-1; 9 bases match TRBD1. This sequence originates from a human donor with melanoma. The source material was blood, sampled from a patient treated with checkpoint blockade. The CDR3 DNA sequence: TGTGCCAGCTCCGGAAGACAGGGGGAGAGCACTGAAGCTTTCTTT. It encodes CASSGRQGESTEAFF. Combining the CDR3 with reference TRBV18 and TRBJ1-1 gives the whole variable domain NAGVMQNPRHLVRRRGQEARLRCSPMKGHSHVYWYRQLPEEGLKFMVYLQKENIIDESGMPKERFSAEFPKEGPSILRIQQVVRGDSAAYFCASSGRQGESTEAFFGQGTRLTVV.